This is a list of T cell receptor beta chains from one sample in a study of shared clonotypes between healthy human individuals. TCRdb keeps only in-frame clones here, not all; method: immunoSEQ multiplex PCR. The table includes a few million clones, approximately 93% detected once. The sequenced sample was naive CD4+ T cells from PBMCs. The receptors stem from a man aged 18-30 years in good health. Some clones in this sample may be carry-over from other donors' samples. CDR3s include the opening cysteine and the closing phenylalanine or tryptophan. Each record gives: V gene, D gene, J gene, clone size, CDR3 DNA, CDR3 protein. The D gene is left open where the match is weak. Clone size is given for some rows only: seen once, a few or many times, or a class if the clone is expanded.

V: TRBV18
D: TRBD2
J: TRBJ2-3
size: NA
DNA: TGTGCCAGCTCACTTACTAGCGGGGGCGATACGCAGTATTTT
CDR3: CASSLTSGGDTQYF

V: TRBV6-5
D: NA
J: TRBJ1-1
size: NA
DNA: TGTGCCGGGGGGACCGCCGTAGGTGAAGCTTTCTTT
CDR3: CAGGTAVGEAFF

V: TRBV7-6
D: NA
J: TRBJ2-2
size: NA
DNA: TGTGCCAGCAGCTTAGTTTTCGGGGGCACCGGGGAGCTGTTTTTT
CDR3: CASSLVFGGTGELFF

V: TRBV4-1
D: NA
J: TRBJ2-5
size: NA
DNA: TGCGCCAGCAGCCAATTAGGGGTAACGGGGAACACCCAGTACTTC
CDR3: CASSQLGVTGNTQYF

V: TRBV5-8
D: NA
J: TRBJ1-5
size: NA
DNA: TGTGCCAGCAGCCTCAGGCGCAATCAGCCCCAGCATTTT
CDR3: CASSLRRNQPQHF

V: TRBV9
D: TRBD1
J: TRBJ2-7
size: NA
DNA: TGTGCCAGCAGCACCCGACAGGGGAGCGAGCAGTACTTC
CDR3: CASSTRQGSEQYF

V: TRBV6-6
D: NA
J: TRBJ2-5
size: NA
DNA: TGTGCCAGCAGAGGGTCGGGGACCCAGTACTTC
CDR3: CASRGSGTQYF

V: TRBV6-5
D: NA
J: TRBJ2-2
size: NA
DNA: TGTGCCAGCAGTGTACAGGGGAACACCGGGGAGCTGTTTTTT
CDR3: CASSVQGNTGELFF

V: TRBV7-9
D: NA
J: TRBJ2-1
size: NA
DNA: TGTGCCAGCAGCATCTACAATGAGCAGTTCTTC
CDR3: CASSIYNEQFF

V: TRBV19
D: NA
J: TRBJ2-7
size: NA
DNA: TGTGCCAGTAGTATAGACAGCTACGAGCAGTACTTC
CDR3: CASSIDSYEQYF

V: TRBV18
D: TRBD2
J: TRBJ2-7
size: NA
DNA: TGTGCCAGCTCACCCATGCTAGCGGGAGGAAGCTCCTACGAGCAGTACTTC
CDR3: CASSPMLAGGSSYEQYF

V: TRBV7-9
D: NA
J: TRBJ1-2
size: NA
DNA: TGTGCCAGCAGCTCCGTATCCGTCCCCTATGGCTACACCTTC
CDR3: CASSSVSVPYGYTF

V: TRBV9
D: NA
J: TRBJ2-5
size: NA
DNA: TGTGCCAGCAGCGGAGGGGTAGGGGAGACCCAGTACTTC
CDR3: CASSGGVGETQYF

V: TRBV4-1
D: NA
J: TRBJ2-1
size: few
DNA: TGCGCCAGCAGCCAAGATGAGACGTCCTCCTACAATGAGCAGTTCTTC
CDR3: CASSQDETSSYNEQFF

V: TRBV5-1
D: NA
J: TRBJ2-1
size: once
DNA: TGCGCCAGCAGCCAGGGAGCTGGGTCAGTAAATGAGCAGTTCTTC
CDR3: CASSQGAGSVNEQFF

V: TRBV7-9
D: NA
J: TRBJ1-3
size: NA
DNA: TGTGCCAGCGGCCCGGACATCTCTGGAAACACCATATATTTT
CDR3: CASGPDISGNTIYF

V: TRBV2
D: NA
J: TRBJ2-7
size: NA
DNA: TGTGCCAGCAGTGACAGGGTGGGACGCGAGCAGTACTTC
CDR3: CASSDRVGREQYF

V: TRBV18
D: NA
J: TRBJ2-3
size: NA
DNA: TGTGCCAGCTCACCACCGGTGGACTGGCGGGTCTCAGATACGCAGTATTTT
CDR3: CASSPPVDWRVSDTQYF

V: TRBV18
D: NA
J: TRBJ1-4
size: NA
DNA: TGTGCCAGCTCACCCGGACAGGAAAAACTGTTTTTT
CDR3: CASSPGQEKLFF

V: TRBV19
D: NA
J: TRBJ2-2
size: NA
DNA: TGTGCCAGTAGTATAGATCTGGGGAGTAATTACTACACCGGGGAGCTGTTTTTT
CDR3: CASSIDLGSNYYTGELFF

V: TRBV20-1
D: NA
J: TRBJ2-1
size: NA
DNA: TGCAGTGCAAGCACTAACAATGAGCAGTTCTTC
CDR3: CSASTNNEQFF

V: TRBV5-1
D: NA
J: TRBJ1-1
size: few
DNA: TGCGCCAGCAGGCCGGTGGGGTTTTCGGGCACTGAAGCTTTCTTT
CDR3: CASRPVGFSGTEAFF

V: TRBV7-9
D: NA
J: TRBJ1-6
size: NA
DNA: TGTGCCAGCAGCCCTGCCGGCTTCTCACTCCACTTT
CDR3: CASSPAGFSLHF

V: TRBV6-5
D: NA
J: TRBJ2-5
size: NA
DNA: TGTGCCAGCAGTTACCCGACATACCCGACCCAGTACTTC
CDR3: CASSYPTYPTQYF

V: TRBV7-6
D: TRBD1
J: TRBJ1-3
size: NA
DNA: TGTGCCAGCAGCAACGGACAGGGACCTGGAAACACCATATATTTT
CDR3: CASSNGQGPGNTIYF

V: TRBV28
D: TRBD1
J: TRBJ2-5
size: NA
DNA: TGTGCCAGCAGTACTCGGACAGGGGTCGTGGAGACCCAGTACTTC
CDR3: CASSTRTGVVETQYF

V: TRBV28
D: NA
J: TRBJ2-7
size: NA
DNA: TGTGCCAGCAGTTTCAGGGGACTTTACTACGAGCAGTACTTC
CDR3: CASSFRGLYYEQYF

V: TRBV10-3
D: NA
J: TRBJ2-7
size: NA
DNA: TGTGCCATCAGGGACCGGGAGAGGGGCTCCGGGCAGTACTTC
CDR3: CAIRDRERGSGQYF

V: TRBV5-1
D: NA
J: TRBJ1-4
size: once
DNA: TGCGCCAGCAGCGCAGGGACTAATGAAAAACTGTTTTTT
CDR3: CASSAGTNEKLFF

V: TRBV29-1
D: NA
J: TRBJ2-7
size: NA
DNA: TGCAGCGTTGCTGTATCGGGCTACGAGCAGTACTTC
CDR3: CSVAVSGYEQYF

V: TRBV7-9
D: NA
J: TRBJ2-6
size: NA
DNA: TGTGCCAGCAGCTTAGTACCCAGCTCTGGGGCCAACGTCCTGACTTTC
CDR3: CASSLVPSSGANVLTF

V: TRBV5-6
D: NA
J: TRBJ1-2
size: NA
DNA: TGTGCCAGCAGCCCCCGGCCAGAGCCGATCATCCTAGACTATGGCTACACCTTC
CDR3: CASSPRPEPIILDYGYTF

V: TRBV28
D: TRBD1
J: TRBJ2-1
size: once
DNA: TGTGCCAGCGAGGGGGCGAGTTCCTACAATGAGCAGTTCTTC
CDR3: CASEGASSYNEQFF

V: TRBV5-1
D: TRBD1
J: TRBJ2-2
size: NA
DNA: TGCGCCAGCAGCCCAGACAGGGGGTTTACCGGGGAGCTGTTTTTT
CDR3: CASSPDRGFTGELFF

V: TRBV5-1
D: NA
J: TRBJ1-1
size: NA
DNA: TGCGCCAGCAGCTTGGCTGGGTTGGGAATGAACACTGAAGCTTTCTTT
CDR3: CASSLAGLGMNTEAFF

V: TRBV11-1
D: NA
J: TRBJ2-7
size: NA
DNA: TGTGCCAGCACCAAGCAGGGGGGGCCCTACGAGCAGTACTTC
CDR3: CASTKQGGPYEQYF

V: TRBV7-5
D: NA
J: TRBJ1-5
size: NA
DNA: TGTGCCAGAAGCTTAGTAAAGCCCCAGCATTTT
CDR3: CARSLVKPQHF

V: TRBV2
D: NA
J: TRBJ1-5
size: few
DNA: TGTGCCAGCATGGGCCCAGCTCAGCCCCAGCATTTT
CDR3: CASMGPAQPQHF

V: TRBV7-9
D: NA
J: TRBJ2-3
size: NA
DNA: TGTGCCAGCAGCTCCTGGGACCGCTCCCGCACAGATACGCAGTATTTT
CDR3: CASSSWDRSRTDTQYF

V: TRBV20-1
D: NA
J: TRBJ1-1
size: NA
DNA: TGCAGTGCTAGAGGAGGGTCTGAAGCTTTCTTT
CDR3: CSARGGSEAFF

V: TRBV28
D: NA
J: TRBJ2-2
size: few
DNA: TGTGCCAGCAGTTCGATAACACGGTACACCGGGGAGCTGTTTTTT
CDR3: CASSSITRYTGELFF

V: TRBV11-2
D: NA
J: TRBJ2-7
size: NA
DNA: TGTGCCAGCAGCTTAGACCACGAGCAGTACTTC
CDR3: CASSLDHEQYF

V: TRBV18
D: NA
J: TRBJ1-2
size: NA
DNA: TGTGCCAGCTCACCTATTTTGGACAGTAACTATGGCTACACCTTC
CDR3: CASSPILDSNYGYTF

V: TRBV30
D: TRBD2
J: TRBJ2-3
size: NA
DNA: TGTGCCTGGACTAGCGGGAGCACAGATACGCAGTATTTT
CDR3: CAWTSGSTDTQYF

V: TRBV7-9
D: NA
J: TRBJ1-3
size: NA
DNA: TGTGCCAGCAGCCCGGACATAACTGGAAACACCATATATTTT
CDR3: CASSPDITGNTIYF

V: TRBV5-1
D: NA
J: TRBJ2-5
size: few
DNA: TGCGCCAGCAGCTTAGGGCAAGAGACCCAGTACTTC
CDR3: CASSLGQETQYF

V: TRBV14
D: NA
J: TRBJ2-7
size: NA
DNA: TGTGCCAGCAGCCAAGATAGAGGGCATTCCTACGAGCAGTACTTC
CDR3: CASSQDRGHSYEQYF

V: TRBV18
D: NA
J: TRBJ1-5
size: NA
DNA: TGTGCCAGCTCACCCCCCGGGACCCGGGGGCCCCAGCATTTT
CDR3: CASSPPGTRGPQHF

V: TRBV6-1
D: NA
J: TRBJ2-7
size: NA
DNA: TGTGCCAGCACCGGCGGACTAAGAGTTTCCTACGAGCAGTACTTC
CDR3: CASTGGLRVSYEQYF

V: TRBV19
D: TRBD1
J: TRBJ2-6
size: NA
DNA: TGTGCCAGTAGTATGAGGGACAGGGGGAGGCCTGGGGCCAACGTCCTGACTTTC
CDR3: CASSMRDRGRPGANVLTF

V: TRBV4-3
D: NA
J: TRBJ2-4
size: NA
DNA: TGCGCCAGCAGCCAAGTCCGAACCTCACCGCCGTACTTC
CDR3: CASSQVRTSPPYF

V: TRBV11-2
D: NA
J: TRBJ2-2
size: NA
DNA: TGTGCCAGCAGCTTCGAGGGAATCTACGGGGAGCTGTTTTTT
CDR3: CASSFEGIYGELFF

V: TRBV6-5
D: TRBD1
J: TRBJ1-1
size: NA
DNA: TGTGCCAGCAGGCTTCCGGGACAGGGAAACACTGAAGCTTTCTTT
CDR3: CASRLPGQGNTEAFF

V: TRBV18
D: NA
J: TRBJ1-4
size: NA
DNA: TGTGCCAGCTCACCTATAAAGTCCGCAACTAATGAAAAACTGTTTTTT
CDR3: CASSPIKSATNEKLFF

V: TRBV19
D: NA
J: TRBJ1-4
size: NA
DNA: TGTGCCAGTAGTACCCTCGAAAAACTGTTTTTT
CDR3: CASSTLEKLFF